The clone carrying this T cell receptor beta chain appeared a few times. Its antigen is not identified. This sample was taken from a study of beta chain features in type 1 diabetes. Findings and limits, study-wide: Whether TCRB rearrangement is influenced by HLA type went unresolved here. Individuals with type 1 diabetes displayed fewer insertions and more deletions at VDJ junctions. Across all four CD4+ subsets, people with type 1 diabetes showed modestly shorter TCRB CDR3s. PCR might pick shorter templates more often, in the same way for patients and controls.

Sorting with CD45RO/CCR7/CD25/CD127/CD95/CD27 yielded naive, central memory, regulatory and stem-like memory CD4+ cells. V lost 5 bases, J lost 5 bases, and 12 bases lay in between. The germline gives CDR1 SNHLY, CDR2 FYNNEI. This CDR3 has 13 residues. Investigators reverse transcribed all isolated RNA, so they sequenced expressed TCRB transcripts. Profiled with immunoSEQ multiplex PCR; TCRdb holds only in-frame clones, not every one. The table shows under 400,000 clones, with over 9.5% occurring only once. The sequence came from a woman in her late teens or twenties with type 1 diabetes. The sequenced sample was naive CD4+ T cells from blood. This chain connects TRBV2 to TRBJ1-1; a possible D gene is TRBD1 (5 bases). The CDR3 region has the DNA TGTGCCAGCAGTATTACAGGATGGACTGAAGCTTTCTTT. This translates into CASSITGWTEAFF.